The clone carrying this TCR beta chain showed up many times. Its specificity is not known. This specimen comes from a study of CD8 T cells in ankylosing spondylitis. Findings and limits, study-wide: Made up of eight highly homologous variants, a TCR beta motif appeared characteristic of ankylosing spondylitis blood. As reported, disease-linked clones showed significant enrichment in matched ankylosing spondylitis synovial fluid. Researchers report that disease-linked clones proved CD8+ and relatively rare in peripheral blood.

Germline CDR1 SGHTA, CDR2 FQGNSA. CDR3 size: 13 residues. Unmatched junction bases numbered 3, after V lost 6 bases and J lost 7 bases. Quantitative 5'-RACE with molecular barcodes produced the TCR beta libraries. TCRdb used MiXCR to reprocess the 5' RACE reads, holding one entry per CDR3 protein. The sample has about 510,000 distinct CDR3 sequences, over 4% seen once. This sequence joins TRBV7-2 and TRBJ1-2, with 12 bases identical to TRBD1. The sequenced material came from blood, either unsorted or a sorted T cell fraction (not recorded which). The source is a male donor with ankylosing spondylitis. The CDR3 nucleotides are TGTGCCAGCAGTCGGGACAGGGGGCTTGGCTACACCTTC. Encoded protein: CASSRDRGLGYTF.